One and the same sample provided the 30 T cell receptor beta chains below, sequenced in a study of blood T cell repertoires in COVID-19. Sequencing used immunoSEQ multiplex PCR; TCRdb keeps in-frame clones, though not all of them. The profile shows 96,000 or so clones, about 90% of them singletons. Source material: peripheral blood. Receptor source: a human donor with COVID-19, enrolled during active disease. The donor label of this sample is uncertain.

This rearrangement joins TRBV5-1 to TRBJ2-1, with D maybe TRBD1 (6 bases). CDR3 length equals 14 residues. V lost 4 bases to trimming and J lost 5 bases, with 13 bases between them. Germline lookup yields CDR1 SGHRS and CDR2 YFSETQ. CDR3 sequence reads: CASSPQTGDNEQFF. CDR3 nucleotide sequence: TGCGCCAGCAGCCCCCAGACAGGAGACAATGAGCAGTTCTTC. The variable domain in full, completed from reference TRBV5-1 and TRBJ2-1, reads KAGVTQTPRYLIKTRGQQVTLSCSPISGHRSVSWYQQTPGQGLQFLFEYFSETQRNKGNFPGRFSGRQFSNSRSEMNVSTLELGDSALYLCASSPQTGDNEQFFGPGTRLTVL.

The chain combines TRBV6-5 with TRBJ1-4; TRBD1 aligns across 8 bases. CDR3 length: 14 amino acids. The V and J ends lost 5 bases and 7 bases, in that order; junction bases with no gene match: 6. Germline-derived CDR1 and CDR2 are MNHEY and SVGAGI. CDR3 loop: CASSMDRESEKLFF. CDR3 DNA: TGTGCCAGCAGTATGGACAGGGAGAGTGAAAAACTGTTTTTT.

J is TRBJ1-6 and V is TRBV4-1, with 8 bases fitting TRBD1. The CDR3 covers 16 residues. Germline assignment: CDR1 MGHRA and CDR2 YSYEKL. The V segment lost 0 bases and the J segment 14 bases; nucleotides outside the gene matches: 12. The CDR3 DNA reads TGCGCCAGCAGCCAAGAGAGACAAGGACAGGGTTTGGCCCTCCACTTT. Translating it yields CASSQERQGQGLALHF.

This chain joins TRBV5-4 and TRBJ2-5; 15 bases align to TRBD2. J lost 5 bases, V lost 3 bases, and 8 bases had no gene match. This CDR3 is 17 amino acids long. CDR1 is SGHNT, CDR2 YYREEE, per germline (reference sequence). The CDR3, as DNA: TGTGCCAGCAGCTGGGAAGGACTAGCGGGAGGGTATGAGACCCAGTACTTC. Translated: CASSWEGLAGGYETQYF.

The chain recombines TRBV4-1 with TRBJ2-3; 9 bases agree with TRBD2. Per the germline V gene, CDR1 is MGHRA and CDR2 is YSYEKL. CDR3 length: 16 amino acids. With V trimmed by 4 bases and J by 1 base, 6 bases remained unmatched. This CDR3 reads CASSPYLAGGTDTQYF. CDR3 bases: TGCGCCAGCAGCCCTTACTTAGCGGGGGGCACAGATACGCAGTATTTT.

The rearrangement links TRBV24-1 to TRBJ1-2; D is perhaps TRBD1 (6 bases). This CDR3 is built from 14 residues. Germline assignment: CDR1 KGHDR and CDR2 SFDVKD. V gave up 5 bases and J gave up 8 bases, with 17 bases separating them. CDR3 nucleotide sequence: TGTGCCACCAGTGCAGGGGCCTCCTTGGGAGGCTACACCTTC. It yields the protein CATSAGASLGGYTF.

This chain links TRBV5-1 with TRBJ2-7, with D possibly TRBD2 on 7 matching bases. V was cut by 4 bases and J by 4 bases, with 18 bases left in between. Per the germline V gene, CDR1 is SGHRS and CDR2 is YFSETQ. The CDR3 runs to 15 residues. The CDR3 DNA reads TGCGCCAGCAGCCCAGGCGGGGGCCTGGGATACGAGCAGTACTTC. Translation: CASSPGGGLGYEQYF. Using reference TRBV5-1 and TRBJ2-7 for the parts outside the CDR3, the full variable domain is KAGVTQTPRYLIKTRGQQVTLSCSPISGHRSVSWYQQTPGQGLQFLFEYFSETQRNKGNFPGRFSGRQFSNSRSEMNVSTLELGDSALYLCASSPGGGLGYEQYFGPGTRLTVT.

This clone came up a few times. The genes are TRBV18 and TRBJ1-3, with TRBD1 matching over 7 bases. The V gene end was trimmed by 6 bases and the J gene end by 3 bases; junction bases not matched to a gene: 14. The CDR3 contains 17 residues. Per germline, CDR1 KGHSH and CDR2 LQKENI. The CDR3 nucleotides read TGTGCCAGCTCCCCGACCACGGACAGGAGCCTTGGAAACACCATATATTTT. Protein sequence: CASSPTTDRSLGNTIYF.

The gene calls are TRBV25-1 and TRBJ1-1, with D perhaps TRBD1 (5 bases). The CDR3 spans 14 residues. V lost 4 bases, J lost 4 bases, and 13 bases lay in between. Germline V gene data show CDR1 as MGHDK and CDR2 as SYGVNS. Here the CDR3 reads CASSGLRGGTEAFF. The CDR3 coding sequence is TGTGCCAGCAGTGGATTGAGGGGAGGCACTGAAGCTTTCTTT.

This sequence joins TRBV3-1 (or the pseudogene TRBV3-2) and TRBJ2-5; 15 bases align to TRBD2. Germline lookup yields CDR1 LGHDT and CDR2 YNNKEL (reference sequence). V shed 5 bases, J shed 4 bases, and the junction held 5 bases outside the gene matches. This CDR3 comprises 16 residues. CDR3 residues: CASSYRTSGRGETQYF. The CDR3 bases are TGTGCCAGCAGCTACAGGACTAGCGGGAGGGGAGAGACCCAGTACTTC.

CDR3 coding DNA: TGTGCCTGCTGGTCACCGGGACTCGGGGAGCAGTACTTC. It encodes CACWSPGLGEQYF. The V gene is TRBV30, the J gene TRBJ2-7; a weak D match, TRBD2 (6 bases). CDR3 length: 13 residues. CDR1 is GTSNPN, CDR2 SVGIG, per germline (reference sequence). Trimming removed 6 bases at V and 7 bases at J, with 19 bases between.

The chain uses TRBV2 and TRBJ1-5, with 8 bases fitting TRBD1. CDR1 is SNHLY and CDR2 is FYNNEI in the germline V gene. The CDR3 runs 14 residues. V lost 7 bases, J lost 5 bases, and 7 bases stayed unmatched. The CDR3 DNA is TGTGCCAGCACCGAGGACAGGGAGGATCAGCCCCAGCATTTT. Translation gives CASTEDREDQPQHF.

V usage is TRBV2 and J usage is TRBJ1-6; D is possibly TRBD1 (5 bases). V was shortened by 11 bases and J by 4 bases, with 12 bases between the two germline ends. Germline loops: CDR1 SNHLY, CDR2 FYNNEI. The CDR3 length is 13 residues. The CDR3 region is CAGGVGYNSPLHF. DNA of the CDR3: TGTGCCGGGGGGGTAGGGTATAATTCACCCCTCCACTTT.

V usage is TRBV5-8 and J usage is TRBJ1-1, with D perhaps TRBD1 (6 bases). Trimming removed 4 bases from V and 7 bases from J, with 17 bases in between. The CDR3 loop spans 14 amino acids. Germline loops: CDR1 SGHTS, CDR2 YDEGEE. The CDR3 reads CASSHLVGASEAFF. The DNA for the CDR3 is TGTGCCAGCAGCCATCTCGTGGGGGCCAGTGAAGCTTTCTTT. Together with reference TRBV5-8 and TRBJ1-1, the CDR3 gives the full variable domain: EAGVTQSPTHLIKTRGQQATLRCSPISGHTSVYWYQQALGLGLQFLLWYDEGEERNRGNFPPRFSGRQFPNYSSELNVNALELEDSALYLCASSHLVGASEAFFGQGTRLTVV.

Note on this clone: Other nucleotide sequences from this sample produce the same CDR3. The chain links TRBV7-2 to TRBJ2-5; no firm D call. CDR1 and CDR2 from the germline V gene are SGHTA and FQGNSA. CDR3 length: 12 residues. The V end lost 5 bases, the J end lost 5 bases, and 9 bases lay between the germline ends. The CDR3 protein is CASSLARETQYF. DNA for the CDR3: TGTGCCAGCAGCCTTGCCAGGGAGACCCAGTACTTC.

The chain couples TRBV7-9 to TRBJ1-3; D remains ambiguous. V lost 2 bases and J 8 bases, leaving 13 bases between the germline ends. Germline V lookup: CDR1 SEHNR, CDR2 FQNEAQ (reference sequence). This CDR3 is 14 amino acids long. The CDR3 reads CASSLSYYPDTIYF. CDR3 sequence (DNA): TGTGCCAGCAGCTTATCGTACTACCCAGACACCATATATTTT. Combining the CDR3 with reference TRBV7-9 and TRBJ1-3 gives the whole variable domain DTGVSQNPRHKITKRGQNVTFRCDPISEHNRLYWYRQTLGQGPEFLTYFQNEAQLEKSRLLSDRFSAERPKGSFSTLEIQRTEQGDSAMYLCASSLSYYPDTIYFGEGSWLTVV.

The chain links TRBV18 to TRBJ1-1; a possible D gene is TRBD1 (5 bases). From germline, CDR1 is KGHSH and CDR2 LQKENI. The V end was cut by 3 bases, the J end by 6 bases, with 11 bases between. The CDR3 sequence is 13 residues long. The chain's CDR3 is CASSPTQGAEAFF. The CDR3 nucleotides are TGTGCCAGCTCACCCACCCAGGGTGCTGAAGCTTTCTTT.

The chain uses TRBV5-4 and TRBJ1-1, with TRBD1 identical over 9 bases. This CDR3 is built from 19 residues. Germline trimming cut 0 bases from V and 5 bases from J; bases unmatched to any gene: 17. CDR1 SGHNT and CDR2 YYREEE come from the germline V gene (reference sequence). Here the CDR3 DNA reads TGTGCCAGCAGCTTGGAGTTCGGGGCCACAGGGGGCCGGTTAACTGAAGCTTTCTTT. It is translated as CASSLEFGATGGRLTEAFF.

This clone was detected only a few times. The V call is TRBV2, the J call TRBJ2-4; D might be TRBD1 (5 bases). Germline CDR1 is SNHLY and CDR2 is FYNNEI. This CDR3 contains 16 residues. Trimming pared 4 bases from V and 1 base from J, leaving 14 bases between. CDR3 region: CASSAAQPGAKNIQYF. DNA of the CDR3: TGTGCCAGCAGTGCTGCTCAACCAGGGGCCAAAAACATTCAGTACTTC.

The CDR3 nucleotides read TGTGCCAGCTCCCCGGGTTTCACGACAGATACGCAGTATTTT. Its translation: CASSPGFTTDTQYF. The chain couples TRBV18 to TRBJ2-3; no clear D gene. The ends were cut back, 6 bases at V and 3 bases at J, with 13 bases in the middle. CDR1 KGHSH and CDR2 LQKENI come from the germline V gene. The CDR3 totals 14 residues.

The chain carries TRBV4-1 and TRBJ1-3; TRBD1 aligns across 8 bases. Per the germline V gene, CDR1 is MGHRA and CDR2 is YSYEKL. The CDR3 is 18 residues long. V lost 4 bases and J lost 0; bases outside the gene matches: 11. The CDR3 DNA is TGCGCCAGCAGCCGTGCCCGACAGGGGACGGTCTCTGGAAACACCATATATTTT. It is translated as CASSRARQGTVSGNTIYF.

The chain has TRBV12-1 and TRBJ2-1; whether TRBD1, the table's D call, matches the DNA was not checked. TRBV12-1 is a documented pseudogene. This CDR3 contains 16 residues. The CDR3 loop reads CASSDPGGFRYNEQFF. The CDR3 DNA reads TGTGCCAGCAGCGACCCAGGGGGTTTTAGATACAATGAGCAGTTCTTC.

This clone was seen a handful of times. This chain joins TRBV10-3 and TRBJ1-2; D call uncertain. CDR1 and CDR2 (germline): ENHRY, SYGVKD. V dropped 3 bases and J dropped 8 bases, with 7 bases sitting between them. This CDR3 comprises 11 residues. CDR3 in DNA: TGTGCCATCAGTGATGGGAGCGGCTACACCTTC. This gives the protein CAISDGSGYTF.

The chain is built from TRBV19 and TRBJ1-6, with 8 bases matching TRBD1. The V and J ends lost 8 bases and 8 bases, in that order; junction bases with no gene match: 14. The CDR3 loop spans 16 amino acids. Germline CDR1 reads LNHDA; CDR2 reads SQIVND (reference sequence). In DNA form, the CDR3 reads TGTGCCAGTTCTCGCCGGACAGGGTTGTCCTATTCACCCCTCCACTTT. Translated: CASSRRTGLSYSPLHF.

This clone was seen more than once but under ten times. The chain carries TRBV6-5 and TRBJ2-3; possibly TRBD2 for D (6 bases). Germline assignment: CDR1 MNHEY and CDR2 SVGAGI. Between the trimmed V and J ends, which lost 6 bases and 6 bases, there was a span of 13 bases. CDR3 length equals 13 residues. The CDR3 reads CASRGLGFDTQYF. The CDR3, as DNA: TGTGCCAGCAGGGGACTTGGGTTTGATACGCAGTATTTT.

The chain is built from TRBV7-8 and TRBJ2-5; D might be TRBD2 (5 bases). The germline V gene has CDR1 SGHVS and CDR2 FQNEAQ. The ends were cut back, 4 bases at V and 5 bases at J, with 11 bases in the middle. CDR3 length equals 13 residues. In DNA form, the CDR3 reads TGTGCCAGCAGCTCCGCGGAGGATGAGACCCAGTACTTC. This codes for CASSSAEDETQYF.

CDR3 sequence (DNA): TGTGCCAGCAGCCTTAGAGGGGGACAGGGAACAGAGACCCAGTACTTC. Amino acid sequence: CASSLRGGQGTETQYF. The J gene is TRBJ2-5, the V gene TRBV3-1 (or the pseudogene TRBV3-2); 9 nucleotides agree with TRBD1. V was clipped by 4 bases and J by 4 bases; unmatched bases: 10. This CDR3 spans 16 amino acids. Germline CDR1 and CDR2: LGHDT and YNNKEL (reference sequence).

CDR3 amino acids: CASSSAGVRGYTF. CDR3 DNA sequence: TGTGCCAGCAGTTCGGCAGGGGTAAGAGGCTACACCTTC. The chain combines TRBV27 with TRBJ1-2; perhaps TRBD1 as D (6 bases). Between the trimmed V and J ends, which lost 4 bases and 8 bases, there was a span of 14 bases. The CDR3 spans 13 residues. Germline V lookup: CDR1 MNHEY, CDR2 SMNVEV (reference sequence).

The chain has TRBV2 and TRBJ2-1, with 8 bases lining up with TRBD2. CDR1 and CDR2 from the germline V gene are SNHLY and FYNNEI. Losses at the gene ends were 3 bases for V and 14 bases for J; bases not matched to a gene: 3. The CDR3 contains 11 residues. This CDR3 is CASSEGLVEFF. The CDR3, as DNA: TGTGCCAGCAGTGAGGGACTAGTTGAGTTCTTC.

This clone has only a few counts. This chain connects TRBV11-2 to TRBJ1-2, with D unresolved. Trimming removed 3 bases from V and 8 bases from J, with 10 bases in between. CDR3 length: 12 residues. Germline-derived CDR1 and CDR2 are SGHAT and FQNNGV. For the CDR3, the DNA is TGTGCCAGCAGCTTGGGTGACTGGGGCTACACCTTC. Its protein product is CASSLGDWGYTF. Drawing the rest from reference TRBV11-2 and TRBJ1-2, the complete variable domain is EAGVAQSPRYKIIEKRQSVAFWCNPISGHATLYWYQQILGQGPKLLIQFQNNGVVDDSQLPKDRFSAERLKGVDSTLKIQPAKLEDSAVYLCASSLGDWGYTFGSGTRLTVV.